This entry concerns a single T cell receptor beta chain. This sample was included in a study of memory CD4+ T cells and cytomegalovirus serostatus. Study background: This sample comes from healthy Belgian adults, roughly nine CMV seropositive, about 23 seronegative.

CDR3 length equals 14 residues. Germline V gene data show CDR1 as SGHTA and CDR2 as FQGNSA. The ends were cut back, 2 bases at V and 0 bases at J, with 8 bases in the middle. Single viable CD3+CD4+CD8-CD45RO+ cells were sorted as the memory CD4+ T cells. Serostatus was set by detecting CMV pp150, pp28, p38, p52 IgG. After thawing, CD4+ T cells were positively selected. Measured with immunoSEQ multiplex PCR; TCRdb has only the in-frame clones, and not every one. The sample holds 25,000 to 35,000 clones, approximately 72% seen once. Sequenced material: memory CD4+ T cells from blood. The V gene is TRBV7-2, the J gene TRBJ2-7; D is possibly TRBD1 (7 bases). This receptor was identified in an adult in good health and CMV-seronegative. Some clones in this sample may be carry-over from other donors' samples. In DNA, the CDR3 is TGTGCCAGCAGCTTACAGGGGGGCTCCTACGAGCAGTACTTC. Translating gives CASSLQGGSYEQYF.